The 22 T cell receptor beta chains listed next were all sequenced from one sample in a study of blood T cell repertoires in COVID-19. Method: immunoSEQ multiplex PCR; TCRdb's copy keeps in-frame clones and lacks some. In the table there are about 190,000 clones, 80% of which are singletons. The sample taken for sequencing was peripheral blood. These receptors were obtained from a man in his fifties or sixties with acute or convalescent COVID-19.

The V call is TRBV18, the J call TRBJ2-1; D is possibly TRBD2 (6 bases). The germline V and J ends were trimmed by 1 base and 8 bases, with 12 bases remaining between them. CDR1 is KGHSH and CDR2 is LQKENI in the germline V gene. This CDR3 is 14 amino acids long. In DNA, the CDR3 is TGTGCCAGCTCACCACTCCCTAGCGCCGATGAGCAGTTCTTC. Translated: CASSPLPSADEQFF.

This clone was seen only once. The rearrangement links TRBV7-2 to TRBJ1-1, with D unclear. V gave up 6 bases and J gave up 6 bases, with 17 bases separating them. The CDR3 sequence is 14 residues long. Germline V lookup: CDR1 SGHTA, CDR2 FQGNSA. CDR3 in amino acids: CASSQPGNRAEAFF. For the CDR3, the DNA is TGTGCCAGCAGTCAACCGGGGAATCGGGCTGAAGCTTTCTTT.

The chain combines TRBV27 with TRBJ1-2; TRBD1 might be the D (6 bases). Trimming cost V 6 bases and J 6 bases, with 20 bases left between them. The CDR3 consists of 15 residues. Germline values: CDR1 MNHEY, CDR2 SMNVEV (reference sequence). The CDR3 region has the DNA TGTGCCAGCAGACGCTCCGGGACATTACTTAATGGCTACACCTTC. It yields the protein CASRRSGTLLNGYTF.

This chain uses TRBV19 with TRBJ1-1; 8 bases match TRBD1. This CDR3 is 16 amino acids long. J lost 5 bases, V lost 4 bases, and 12 bases had no gene match. The germline V gene encodes CDR1 LNHDA and CDR2 SQIVND (reference sequence). The CDR3 protein is CASSSGTGKGETEAFF. CDR3 nucleotide sequence: TGTGCCAGTAGTAGTGGGACAGGAAAGGGGGAAACTGAAGCTTTCTTT.

This rearrangement joins TRBV9 to TRBJ2-7; no clear D gene. The germline CDR1 and CDR2 sequences are SGDLS and YYNGEE. The length of the CDR3 is 14 residues. V gave up 0 bases and J gave up 2 bases, with 9 bases separating them. The DNA for the CDR3 is TGTGCCAGCAGCGTAGATGCGAGTACCTACGAGCAGTACTTC. Protein: CASSVDASTYEQYF.

The chain carries TRBV6-6 and TRBJ1-2; the match to TRBD1 covers 12 bases. Germline V gives CDR1 MNHNY, CDR2 SVGAGI (reference sequence). The CDR3 is 17 amino acids. With 5 bases clipped from V and 3 bases from J, the junction kept 10 bases outside the gene matches. Written as DNA, the CDR3 is TGTGCCAGCAGTCGGCCGGGACAGGGGGCGCCGGACTATGGCTACACCTTC. It codes for CASSRPGQGAPDYGYTF.

This clone was counted between two and nine times. The chain has TRBV6-5 and TRBJ1-2; 7 bases are shared with TRBD1. Trimming at V came to 2 bases and at J to 6 bases, leaving 6 bases not matched to a gene. The CDR3 consists of 14 residues. The germline V gene has CDR1 MNHEY and CDR2 SVGAGI. CDR3 in amino acids: CASSYDRVLNGYTF. In DNA form, the CDR3 reads TGTGCCAGCAGTTACGACAGGGTGCTAAATGGCTACACCTTC.

This chain links TRBV6-5 with TRBJ2-1; D may be TRBD2 (7 bases). V was trimmed by 7 bases and J by 7 bases, leaving 14 bases between them. The CDR3 extends over 13 amino acids. CDR1 is MNHEY and CDR2 is SVGAGI in the germline V gene. The CDR3 bases are TGTGCCAGCACGGTCGGGGGGCGGAATGAGCAGTTCTTC. Translating gives CASTVGGRNEQFF.

To note about this clone: An end of the junction does not agree with germline; a read error may underlie this. The rearrangement links TRBV6-6 to TRBJ1-2; D uncertain. Germline CDR1 is MNHNY and CDR2 is SVGAGI (reference sequence). The CDR3 has 12 amino acids. The CDR3 is CASSYGGGRSVF. As DNA, the CDR3 is TGTGCCAGCAGTTACGGCGGCGGGAGATCTGTCTTC.

V usage is TRBV11-1 and J usage is TRBJ2-5; 7 bases line up with TRBD2. Germline CDR1 is SGHAT and CDR2 is FQDESV (reference sequence). The junction had 10 bases not matched to a gene; V was cut back by 5 bases and J by 4 bases. The CDR3 has 15 residues. The CDR3 DNA sequence: TGTGCCAGCAGCCCCTTGGGGGGGGACGGAGAGACCCAGTACTTC. Amino acids: CASSPLGGDGETQYF.

This chain joins TRBV6-9 and TRBJ2-7; D ambiguous. CDR3 length: 13 residues. V lost 2 bases and J 1 base, leaving 6 bases between the germline ends. Germline lookup yields CDR1 MNHGY and CDR2 SVAAGI. The CDR3 nucleotides are TGTGCCAGCAGTTATAGCGAGTCCTACGAGCAGTACTTC. This codes for CASSYSESYEQYF.

This chain connects TRBV5-1 to TRBJ2-5, with D uncertain. From germline, CDR1 is SGHRS and CDR2 YFSETQ. The CDR3 is 14 residues long. The V end lost 0 bases, the J end lost 2 bases, and 8 bases lay between the germline ends. The CDR3 reads CASSLVGRQETQYF. The CDR3 DNA sequence: TGCGCCAGCAGCTTGGTGGGCCGACAAGAGACCCAGTACTTC.

This clone occurred once. The gene calls are TRBV19 and TRBJ1-5; D not resolved. The CDR3 runs to 17 residues. CDR1 and CDR2 from the germline V gene are LNHDA and SQIVND (reference sequence). Trimming removed 6 bases from V and 0 bases from J, with 18 bases in between. CDR3: CASSLPKGGYSNQPQHF. The CDR3 coding sequence is TGTGCCAGTAGCCTTCCCAAAGGAGGTTATAGCAATCAGCCCCAGCATTTT.

The rearrangement uses TRBV7-2 and TRBJ2-3, with TRBD2 matching 14 bases. The germline gives CDR1 SGHTA, CDR2 FQGNSA. There are 18 residues in the CDR3. Trimming removed 5 bases from V and 0 bases from J; junction bases left unmatched: 7. CDR3 coding DNA: TGTGCCAGCAGCGCCAAGAGGACTAGCGGGGGGAGCACAGATACGCAGTATTTT. Protein: CASSAKRTSGGSTDTQYF.

The V call is TRBV7-2, the J call TRBJ1-4, with D maybe TRBD1 (5 bases). Germline V gene sequence: CDR1 SGHTA, CDR2 FQGNSA. The V and J ends lost 5 bases and 3 bases respectively, with 10 bases between them. This CDR3 has 14 residues. CDR3 residues: CASSEEGANEKLFF. The CDR3 coding sequence is TGTGCCAGCAGCGAGGAAGGGGCTAATGAAAAACTGTTTTTT.

The chain joins TRBV2 to TRBJ1-5; tentative D call: TRBD1 (6 bases). The CDR3 runs 15 residues. Germline CDR1 SNHLY, CDR2 FYNNEI. The ends were cut back, 6 bases at V and 1 base at J, with 13 bases in the middle. CDR3 in amino acids: CASSVDRTSNQPQHF. CDR3 in DNA: TGTGCCAGCAGCGTCGACAGGACGAGCAATCAGCCCCAGCATTTT.

CDR3 sequence (DNA): TGTGCCAGCAGCCCAGGGTTCCGGGAGGTCCCCGGGGAGCAGTTCTTC. It codes for CASSPGFREVPGEQFF. The chain is built from TRBV4-2 and TRBJ2-1, with 7 bases matching TRBD2. Germline V CDR1 and CDR2: LGHNA, YNFKEQ. V shed 4 bases, J shed 10 bases, and the junction held 16 bases outside the gene matches. The CDR3 covers 16 residues.

V is TRBV27 and J is TRBJ1-2, with TRBD1 matching 9 bases. V gave up 4 bases and J gave up 4 bases; unmatched junction bases: 7. CDR1 and CDR2 from the germline V gene are MNHEY and SMNVEV (reference sequence). The CDR3 is 15 amino acids. DNA for the CDR3: TGTGCCAGCAGTTCGGCCGGGACAGGGTTCTATGGCTACACCTTC. Its protein is CASSSAGTGFYGYTF.

This chain joins TRBV5-6 and TRBJ1-2, with D hard to call. V lost 1 base, J lost 0 bases, and 7 bases lay in between. Germline V gene data show CDR1 as SGHDT and CDR2 as YYEEEE. The CDR3 length is 14 residues. The CDR3 DNA follows: TGTGCCAGCAGCTTGCCGCCAGCTAACTATGGCTACACCTTC. Amino acids: CASSLPPANYGYTF.

The rearrangement links TRBV29-1 to TRBJ2-1; 12 bases agree with TRBD2. The CDR3 runs to 15 residues. CDR1 is SQVTM, CDR2 ANQGSEA, per germline. V lost 3 bases, J lost 6 bases, and 6 bases stayed unmatched. CDR3 nucleotides: TGCAGCGTTGATCTAGCGGGGGGGCCCCGCAATGAGCAGTTCTTC. Amino acids: CSVDLAGGPRNEQFF.

V and J are TRBV6-1 and TRBJ2-1; D possibly corresponds to TRBD2 (5 bases). V lost 2 bases, J lost 0 bases, and 8 bases lay in between. Germline V gene sequence: CDR1 MNHNS, CDR2 SASEGT. This CDR3 region has 15 residues. The CDR3 nucleotides are TGTGCCAGCAGTGAACAGCGGACCTCCTACAATGAGCAGTTCTTC. It translates to CASSEQRTSYNEQFF.

In DNA, the CDR3 is TGTGCCAGCAGCTTAGGAAGGGGCACGGAAGCTTTCTTT. Translated: CASSLGRGTEAFF. The chain joins TRBV11-2 to TRBJ1-1; TRBD1 is a possible D gene (5 bases). Trimming took 1 base from V and 8 from J, leaving 11 bases between them. Looked up from germline, CDR1 is SGHAT and CDR2 is FQNNGV. The CDR3 contains 13 residues.